The entry that follows covers one T cell receptor beta chain sequence. The sample belongs to a study of T cell changes during pregnancy in multiple sclerosis. Germline V gives CDR1 KGHSH, CDR2 LQKENI. The CDR3 consists of 14 residues. V dropped 6 bases and J dropped 7 bases, with 19 bases sitting between them. TCRdb keeps only in-frame clones here, not all; method: immunoSEQ multiplex PCR. The table shows under 70,000 clones, with almost 95% occurring only once. The chain employs TRBV18 and TRBJ2-7; D perhaps matches TRBD1 (6 bases). This receptor was taken from a female donor in good health, enrolled as a control in a pregnancy study. The sample in question was peripheral blood, obtained in the third trimester of pregnancy. The CDR3 loop reads CASSTRDSGDEQYF. CDR3 in DNA: TGTGCCAGCTCTACGAGGGATTCAGGGGATGAGCAGTACTTC.